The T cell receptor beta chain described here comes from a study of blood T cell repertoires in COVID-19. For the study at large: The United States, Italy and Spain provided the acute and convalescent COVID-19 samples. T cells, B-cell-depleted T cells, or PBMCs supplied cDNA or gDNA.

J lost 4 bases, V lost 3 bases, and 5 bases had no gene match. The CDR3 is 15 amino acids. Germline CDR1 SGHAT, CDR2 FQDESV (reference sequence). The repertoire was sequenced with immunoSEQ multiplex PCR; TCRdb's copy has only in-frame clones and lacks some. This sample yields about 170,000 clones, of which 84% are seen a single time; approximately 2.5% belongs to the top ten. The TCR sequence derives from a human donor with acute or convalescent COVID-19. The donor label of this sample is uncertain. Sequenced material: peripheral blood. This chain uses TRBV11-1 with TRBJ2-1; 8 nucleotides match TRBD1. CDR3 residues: CASSFGTGFYNEQFF. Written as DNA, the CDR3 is TGTGCCAGCAGCTTCGGGACAGGCTTTTACAATGAGCAGTTCTTC.